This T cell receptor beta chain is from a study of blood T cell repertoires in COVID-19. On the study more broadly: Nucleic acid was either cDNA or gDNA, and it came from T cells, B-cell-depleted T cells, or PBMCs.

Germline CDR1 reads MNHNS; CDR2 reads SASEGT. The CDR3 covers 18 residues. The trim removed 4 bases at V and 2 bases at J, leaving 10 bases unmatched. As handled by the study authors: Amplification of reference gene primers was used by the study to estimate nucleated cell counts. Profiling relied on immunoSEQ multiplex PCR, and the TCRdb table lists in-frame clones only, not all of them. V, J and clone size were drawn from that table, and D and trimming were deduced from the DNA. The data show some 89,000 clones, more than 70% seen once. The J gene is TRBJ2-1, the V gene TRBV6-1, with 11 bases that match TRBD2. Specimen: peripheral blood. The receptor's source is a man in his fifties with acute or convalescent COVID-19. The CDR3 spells CASSGVAGGPEPYNEQFF. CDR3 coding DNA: TGTGCCAGCAGTGGGGTAGCGGGAGGGCCAGAACCCTACAATGAGCAGTTCTTC.